The following is a T cell receptor (beta chain) sequence with its context. Its specificity is not known. Primers for the PCR totalled 60 Vbeta and 13 Jbeta. The protocol was immunoSEQ multiplex PCR, while the TCRdb copy is restricted to in-frame clones and leaves out a portion. The table records around 180,000 clones, 65% to 85% of them present only once. The source of the sample is a study of cytomegalovirus exposure and HLA in healthy donors. Study observations and caveats: TCR beta V- and J-gene trimming, according to a later analysis, was linked to a missense DCLRE1C variant.

Sequenced sample: PBMCs. The TCR sequence derives from a man between 18 and 35 years old in good health and CMV-seronegative.

The CDR3 here is CASRSGGGWDEQFF. CDR3 bases: TGTGCCAGCAGAAGCGGGGGAGGATGGGATGAGCAGTTCTTC. The rearrangement joins TRBV7-2 to TRBJ2-1, with 8 bases matching TRBD2. The J segment lost 8 bases and the V segment lost 6 bases, leaving 9 bases of the junction unmatched. The CDR3 length is 14 residues. Germline values: CDR1 SGHTA, CDR2 FQGNSA. Filled out from reference TRBV7-2 and TRBJ2-1, the complete variable domain reads GAGVSQSPSNKVTEKGKDVELRCDPISGHTALYWYRQSLGQGLEFLIYFQGNSAPDKSGLPSDRFSAERTGGSVSTLTIQRTQQEDSAVYLCASRSGGGWDEQFFGPGTRLTVL.